Below are 23 T cell receptor beta chains sequenced from a single sample in a study of T cell responses to AZD1222 COVID-19 vaccine. This table comes from immunoSEQ multiplex PCR, and its TCRdb copy is limited to in-frame clones, with some not included. Of around 150,000 clones listed, roughly 94% were seen once; the top ten hold around 4.5%. The material sequenced was peripheral blood, taken on day 0 of MenACWY control vaccination. Receptors were obtained from an adult in good health.

This clone was detected only a few times. The rearrangement uses TRBV7-9 and TRBJ1-2, with TRBD1 as a possible D gene (5 bases). There are 15 residues in the CDR3. The V and J ends lost 2 bases and 4 bases respectively, with 14 bases between them. Germline V CDR1 and CDR2: SEHNR, FQNEAQ (reference sequence). CDR3 sequence reads: CASSLMFRAVYGYTF. The CDR3 DNA reads as TGTGCCAGCAGCTTAATGTTCAGGGCGGTCTATGGCTACACCTTC.

The chain links TRBV27 to TRBJ2-7; TRBD1 is a possible D gene (6 bases). The CDR3 loop spans 13 amino acids. Germline-derived CDR1 and CDR2 are MNHEY and SMNVEV (reference sequence). The ends were cut back, 5 bases at V and 5 bases at J, with 13 bases in the middle. CDR3 sequence (DNA): TGTGCCAGCAGTCCAAACAGGGCCCACGAGCAGTACTTC. Translated, it gives CASSPNRAHEQYF.

This chain uses TRBV19 with TRBJ1-1; no definite D call. V lost 3 bases and J lost 0, with 8 bases in between. The CDR3 has 14 amino acids. Germline V lookup: CDR1 LNHDA, CDR2 SQIVND (reference sequence). DNA for the CDR3: TGTGCCAGTAGTATTCAGAGAGTGAACACTGAAGCTTTCTTT. This codes for CASSIQRVNTEAFF.

This chain joins TRBV29-1 and TRBJ1-1; a weak D match, TRBD1 (6 bases). The CDR3 consists of 17 residues. The germline gives CDR1 SQVTM, CDR2 ANQGSEA. V was trimmed by 4 bases and J by 0 bases, leaving 21 bases between them. CDR3 in amino acids: CSVGYIRDKNMNTEAFF. Here the CDR3 DNA reads TGCAGCGTTGGATATATCCGGGACAAGAACATGAACACTGAAGCTTTCTTT.

The genes are TRBV28 and TRBJ1-4; D uncertain. V was shortened by 4 bases and J by 3 bases, with 9 bases between the two germline ends. This CDR3 spans 14 amino acids. Germline CDR1 reads MDHEN; CDR2 reads SYDVKM. This CDR3 is CASSYVGANEKLFF. As DNA, the CDR3 is TGTGCCAGCAGTTATGTCGGAGCTAATGAAAAACTGTTTTTT.

The chain joins TRBV7-9 to TRBJ1-1; D may be TRBD1 (5 bases). The germline CDR1 and CDR2 sequences are SEHNR and FQNEAQ (reference sequence). V was pared by 1 base and J by 6 bases, with 12 bases between. The CDR3 extends over 14 amino acids. The CDR3 sequence is CASSLDGQIPEAFF. CDR3 nucleotide sequence: TGTGCCAGCAGCTTAGACGGACAAATACCTGAAGCTTTCTTT.

This chain connects TRBV7-3 to TRBJ2-1; 11 bases map to TRBD2. Germline V gene data show CDR1 as SGHTA and CDR2 as FQGTGA. The CDR3 is 18 amino acids. Trimming took 1 base from V and 3 from J; bases not matched to a gene: 8. CDR3: CASSLRGSGRAGYNEQFF. In nucleotides, the CDR3 is TGTGCCAGCAGCTTAAGGGGTAGCGGGAGGGCCGGCTACAATGAGCAGTTCTTC.

This clone was recorded once. The genes are TRBV7-8 and TRBJ1-2; D perhaps matches TRBD1 (5 bases). From germline, CDR1 is SGHVS and CDR2 FQNEAQ. This CDR3 has 17 residues. Between the trimmed V and J ends, which lost 1 base and 0 bases, there was a span of 15 bases. The DNA for the CDR3 is TGTGCCAGCAGCTTAGGGCGGGGGGGGTACCCTAACTATGGCTACACCTTC. Protein: CASSLGRGGYPNYGYTF.

The rearrangement joins TRBV5-1 to TRBJ1-1, with a weak D call TRBD1 (6 bases). Germline values: CDR1 SGHRS, CDR2 YFSETQ. This CDR3 is 13 amino acids long. The V end lost 4 bases, the J end lost 5 bases, and 12 bases lay between the germline ends. Written as DNA, the CDR3 is TGCGCCAGCAGCGTAGGGGGAAGTACTGAAGCTTTCTTT. This sequence encodes CASSVGGSTEAFF. The whole variable domain, remainder taken from reference TRBV5-1 and TRBJ1-1, is KAGVTQTPRYLIKTRGQQVTLSCSPISGHRSVSWYQQTPGQGLQFLFEYFSETQRNKGNFPGRFSGRQFSNSRSEMNVSTLELGDSALYLCASSVGGSTEAFFGQGTRLTVV.

This clone appeared once. The gene calls are TRBV20-1 and TRBJ1-5; possible D gene TRBD1, 5 bases. The CDR3 totals 13 residues. V lost 3 bases, J lost 7 bases, and 13 bases lay in between. Germline CDR1 DFQATT, CDR2 SNEGSKA (reference sequence). Here the CDR3 reads CSASPAGRQPQHF. CDR3 nucleotide sequence: TGCAGTGCTAGTCCGGCAGGGAGGCAGCCCCAGCATTTT.

V usage is TRBV11-2 and J usage is TRBJ2-7, with 11 bases identical to TRBD2. The CDR3 length is 19 residues. Germline-derived CDR1 and CDR2 are SGHAT and FQNNGV. The V gene end was trimmed by 1 base and the J gene end by 3 bases; junction bases not matched to a gene: 14. The CDR3 reads CASSLVPTSGGLNDYEQYF. The CDR3 DNA sequence: TGTGCCAGCAGCTTAGTCCCTACTAGCGGGGGTCTAAACGACTACGAGCAGTACTTC.

This clone occurred once. The chain uses TRBV11-3 and TRBJ2-5; 8 bases fit TRBD2. The CDR3 has 14 residues. CDR1 and CDR2 (germline): SGHNT, YENEEA. The J segment lost 4 bases and the V segment lost 5 bases, leaving 6 bases of the junction unmatched. The CDR3 DNA reads TGTGCCAGCAGCCCCGGGAGGGTATTAGAGACCCAGTACTTC. This sequence encodes CASSPGRVLETQYF. The whole variable domain, remainder taken from reference TRBV11-3 and TRBJ2-5, is EAGVVQSPRYKIIEKKQPVAFWCNPISGHNTLYWYLQNLGQGPELLIRYENEEAVDDSQLPKDRFSAERLKGVDSTLKIQPAELGDSAVYLCASSPGRVLETQYFGPGTRLLVL.

This chain connects TRBV24-1 to TRBJ1-2, with 7 nucleotides matching TRBD1. CDR1 is KGHDR, CDR2 SFDVKD, per germline. The V and J ends lost 2 bases and 0 bases, in that order; junction bases with no gene match: 5. This CDR3 is 16 amino acids long. Here the CDR3 DNA reads TGTGCCACCAGTGATTACCGACAGGGAGCTAACTATGGCTACACCTTC. Its translation: CATSDYRQGANYGYTF.

This clone was seen only once. CDR3 protein: CASSLALGETQYF. The CDR3 nucleotides are TGTGCCAGCAGCTTAGCATTAGGAGAGACCCAGTACTTC. This chain links TRBV7-2 with TRBJ2-5; D gene ambiguous. CDR1 and CDR2 (germline): SGHTA, FQGNSA. The CDR3 loop spans 13 amino acids. V lost 0 bases and J lost 4, with 6 bases in between.

As for this clone: The same CDR3 can be traced to other DNA sequences in this sample. The chain couples TRBV6-4 to TRBJ2-2, with 7 bases that match TRBD2. Per the germline V gene, CDR1 is MRHNA and CDR2 is SNTAGT. The CDR3 runs to 14 residues. With 4 bases clipped from V and 4 bases from J, the junction kept 3 bases outside the gene matches. Here the CDR3 reads CASSVGGPTGELFF. CDR3 sequence (DNA): TGTGCCAGCAGTGTGGGAGGGCCCACCGGGGAGCTGTTTTTT.

The chain carries TRBV28 and TRBJ1-5, with 7 bases lining up with TRBD1. The CDR3 totals 14 residues. Germline V gene data show CDR1 as MDHEN and CDR2 as SYDVKM. With V trimmed by 5 bases and J by 2 bases, 3 bases remained unmatched. The CDR3 nucleotides are TGTGCCAGCAGTCTCGGACAGGGCAATCAGCCCCAGCATTTT. Amino acid sequence: CASSLGQGNQPQHF.

The rearrangement links TRBV6-5 to TRBJ2-1; D is unresolved. In germline, CDR1 is MNHEY, CDR2 SVGAGI. V dropped 7 bases and J dropped 7 bases, with 20 bases sitting between them. The CDR3 extends over 15 amino acids. The CDR3, as DNA: TGTGCCAGCACCCGGACCTTTTCTGACGGGAATGAGCAGTTCTTC. Amino acids: CASTRTFSDGNEQFF.

The chain links TRBV7-6 to TRBJ2-2, with unresolved D. This CDR3 has 14 amino acids. The ends were cut back, 4 bases at V and 8 bases at J, with 14 bases in the middle. Germline assignment: CDR1 SGHVS and CDR2 FNYEAQ. The CDR3 nucleotides are TGTGCCAGCAGCTCACGCTGGAGATCGGGGGAGCTGTTTTTT. Translated, it gives CASSSRWRSGELFF. Complete variable domain (other parts from reference TRBV7-6 and TRBJ2-2): GAGVSQSPRYKVTKRGQDVALRCDPISGHVSLYWYRQALGQGPEFLTYFNYEAQQDKSGLPNDRFSAERPEGSISTLTIQRTEQRDSAMYRCASSSRWRSGELFFGEGSRLTVL.

J is TRBJ1-5 and V is TRBV7-2; D is undetermined. V gave up 5 bases and J gave up 0 bases, with 5 bases separating them. There are 13 residues in the CDR3. Germline-derived CDR1 and CDR2 are SGHTA and FQGNSA. CDR3 nucleotide sequence: TGTGCCAGCAGCGTATTTAGCAATCAGCCCCAGCATTTT. Translation gives CASSVFSNQPQHF. The full variable domain, its missing parts supplied by reference TRBV7-2 and TRBJ1-5, is GAGVSQSPSNKVTEKGKDVELRCDPISGHTALYWYRQSLGQGLEFLIYFQGNSAPDKSGLPSDRFSAERTGGSVSTLTIQRTQQEDSAVYLCASSVFSNQPQHFGDGTRLSIL.

This chain joins TRBV7-7 and TRBJ2-2; TRBD1 matches 8 bases. Germline loops: CDR1 SSHAT, CDR2 FNYEAQ (reference sequence). The V and J ends lost 1 base and 5 bases, in that order; junction bases with no gene match: 9. CDR3 length: 17 amino acids. CDR3 residues: CASSLVSGQGNTGELFF. CDR3 coding DNA: TGTGCCAGCAGCTTAGTGAGCGGACAGGGTAATACCGGGGAGCTGTTTTTT.

V gene TRBV5-6 combines with J gene TRBJ2-7; either TRBD1 or TRBD2 may supply D (5 bases each). Germline CDR1 is SGHDT and CDR2 is YYEEEE. V was clipped by 4 bases and J by 6 bases, with 14 bases between them. The CDR3 is made up of 13 amino acids. DNA for the CDR3: TGTGCCAGCAGCCGGGACGGTTTGGGCGAGCAGTACTTC. Its protein product is CASSRDGLGEQYF. Full variable domain (missing parts from reference TRBV5-6 and TRBJ2-7): DAGVTQSPTHLIKTRGQQVTLRCSPKSGHDTVSWYQQALGQGPQFIFQYYEEEERQRGNFPDRFSGHQFPNYSSELNVNALLLGDSALYLCASSRDGLGEQYFGPGTRLTVT.

V is TRBV10-3 and J is TRBJ1-4, with D maybe TRBD1 (6 bases). Germline loops: CDR1 ENHRY, CDR2 SYGVKD. The length of the CDR3 is 16 residues. Trimming removed 4 bases from V and 5 bases from J, with 17 bases in between. The CDR3 DNA sequence: TGTGCCATCAGTGGGCGTTGGCAGGGGTTAAATGAAAAACTGTTTTTT. Translation gives CAISGRWQGLNEKLFF.

This chain connects TRBV9 to TRBJ2-7, with D perhaps matching TRBD1 (5 bases). In germline, CDR1 is SGDLS, CDR2 YYNGEE. Deletions cut 0 bases from V and 2 bases from J, with 9 bases between. The CDR3 has 14 amino acids. CDR3 sequence: CASSVGQPPYEQYF. The CDR3 DNA follows: TGTGCCAGCAGCGTAGGACAGCCTCCCTACGAGCAGTACTTC.